This T cell receptor (beta chain) is drawn from a study of blood T cell repertoires in COVID-19. About the study: Acute-phase and convalescent COVID-19 samples originated in the United States, Italy and Spain. The cDNA or gDNA used as material had been derived from T cells, B-cell-depleted T cells, or PBMCs.

How the authors handled the data: Nucleated cell counts were estimated from reference gene primer amplification. Some clones are missing from TCRdb's copy, which holds only in-frame ones; the method was immunoSEQ multiplex PCR. For V, J and clone size, that table is used; D and trimming come from the DNA. This sample has approximately 300,000 clones, with roughly 90% found just once. Germline V CDR1 and CDR2: MNHEY, SVGAGI. Trimming took 6 bases from V and 3 from J; bases not matched to a gene: 7. There are 15 residues in the CDR3. V gene TRBV6-5 combines with J gene TRBJ2-7, with 11 bases lining up with TRBD2. The source is a man aged 18 to 30 who had recovered from COVID-19. Sequencing input: peripheral blood. In DNA form, the CDR3 reads TGTGCCAGCAGCCCGACTAGCGGGATTCACTACGAGCAGTACTTC. Protein: CASSPTSGIHYEQYF.